Listed here are 22 T cell receptor beta chains from one sample, sequenced in a study of a mutant IDH1 vaccine in newly diagnosed glioma. Sequencing used immunoSEQ multiplex PCR; TCRdb keeps in-frame clones, though not all of them. The data show 50,000 to 65,000 clones, around 80% seen once. Described time point: baseline, week 1 (first vaccination visit). Stated treatment: pre-vaccination baseline after standard-of-care therapy. Sequenced material: PBMCs, taken from a glioma patient treated with radiotherapy, temozolomide or both. The receptors come from a man aged 18 to 30 with glioma.

Concerning this clone itself: Other DNA sequences in the same sample also yield this CDR3. The genes are TRBV7-3 and TRBJ2-2, with 10 bases identical to TRBD1. Losses at the gene ends were 5 bases for V and 4 bases for J; bases not matched to a gene: 4. The CDR3 has 15 residues. Looked up from germline, CDR1 is SGHTA and CDR2 is FQGTGA. In DNA form, the CDR3 reads TGTGCCAGCAGCCGGGACAGGGGAGGCACCGGGGAGCTGTTTTTT. Amino acid sequence: CASSRDRGGTGELFF.

This clone appeared once. This rearrangement joins TRBV7-9 to TRBJ1-2, with 7 nucleotides matching TRBD1. The CDR3 extends over 13 amino acids. From germline, CDR1 is SEHNR and CDR2 FQNEAQ (reference sequence). After removal of 8 bases from V and 1 base from J, the junction contained 4 bases not matched to a gene. DNA for the CDR3: TGTGCCAGCGGAACAGGGGATAACTATGGCTACACCTTC. Amino acids: CASGTGDNYGYTF. Based on the CDR3 plus reference TRBV7-9 and TRBJ1-2, the full variable domain is DTGVSQNPRHKITKRGQNVTFRCDPISEHNRLYWYRQTLGQGPEFLTYFQNEAQLEKSRLLSDRFSAERPKGSFSTLEIQRTEQGDSAMYLCASGTGDNYGYTFGSGTRLTVV.

The chain recombines TRBV6-6 with TRBJ1-1, with D perhaps TRBD1 (5 bases). CDR1 and CDR2 from the germline V gene are MNHNY and SVGAGI (reference sequence). Trimming left V 3 bases short and J 5 bases short, with 7 bases between. The CDR3 contains 12 residues. The CDR3 reads CASSYGGTEAFF. The CDR3 nucleotides read TGTGCCAGCAGTTATGGGGGAACTGAAGCTTTCTTT.

This chain connects TRBV14 to TRBJ1-1, with 7 positions matching TRBD1. From germline, CDR1 is SGHDN and CDR2 FVKESK. The ends lost 4 bases at V and 1 base at J; junction bases unmatched: 6. CDR3 size: 15 residues. CDR3 sequence (DNA): TGTGCCAGCAGCCCCCGGGACAGCTCGAACACTGAAGCTTTCTTT. Its translation: CASSPRDSSNTEAFF.

This clone was found once. The chain recombines TRBV10-2 with TRBJ1-2, with a possible D match to TRBD1 (5 bases). The CDR3 totals 14 residues. Germline CDR1 reads WSHSY; CDR2 reads SAAADI. The V gene lost 0 bases and the J gene lost 4 bases, with 9 bases spanning the gap. The CDR3 coding sequence is TGCGCCAGCAGTGAGTCGCCCAGGGTCTATGGCTACACCTTC. This sequence encodes CASSESPRVYGYTF.

V and J are TRBV27 and TRBJ2-3; D possibly corresponds to TRBD2 (5 bases). Germline-derived CDR1 and CDR2 are MNHEY and SMNVEV (reference sequence). The CDR3 is 15 amino acids. V gave up 6 bases and J gave up 0 bases, with 13 bases separating them. CDR3 DNA sequence: TGTGCCAGCAGGCCCTCTAGCTATAGCACAGATACGCAGTATTTT. Protein product: CASRPSSYSTDTQYF.

The rearrangement joins TRBV6-5 to TRBJ2-1, with 7 bases that match TRBD2. There are 15 residues in the CDR3. In germline, CDR1 is MNHEY, CDR2 SVGAGI. V gave up 6 bases and J gave up 8 bases; unmatched junction bases: 13. CDR3 DNA sequence: TGTGCCAGCAGCGACTGGGGGGGTGAGGGAGATGAGCAGTTCTTC. Its protein product is CASSDWGGEGDEQFF.

The chain has TRBV10-3 and TRBJ2-3, with 7 bases identical to TRBD1. The V gene's germline CDR1 is ENHRY and CDR2 SYGVKD. V lost 6 bases and J lost 4; bases outside the gene matches: 7. The CDR3 extends over 14 amino acids. The CDR3 nucleotides read TGTGCCATCAGCACAAGGGGGCAGGCAGATACGCAGTATTTT. Translation: CAISTRGQADTQYF.

The chain joins TRBV18 to TRBJ2-6, with D perhaps TRBD2 (5 bases). The germline V gene has CDR1 KGHSH and CDR2 LQKENI. Trimming cost V 4 bases and J 0 bases, with 13 bases left between them. There are 17 residues in the CDR3. The CDR3 sequence is CASSQRVQSSGANVLTF. DNA for the CDR3: TGTGCCAGCTCACAGAGGGTACAGAGCTCTGGGGCCAACGTCCTGACTTTC.

This clone was observed once. The rearrangement links TRBV29-1 to TRBJ1-1, with D maybe TRBD1 (5 bases). Germline CDR1 reads SQVTM; CDR2 reads ANQGSEA. The V end was cut by 3 bases, the J end by 10 bases, with 18 bases between. This CDR3 is 13 amino acids long. CDR3 DNA sequence: TGCAGCGTTGAGAGACTGGGGCAGGCCGCAGCTTTCTTT. Amino acid sequence: CSVERLGQAAAFF.

The J gene is TRBJ2-7, the V gene TRBV7-9; the match to TRBD1 covers 12 bases. Trimming removed 5 bases from V and 3 bases from J; junction bases left unmatched: 8. Germline V CDR1 and CDR2: SEHNR, FQNEAQ (reference sequence). The CDR3 consists of 16 residues. In DNA form, the CDR3 reads TGTGCCAGCAGCCCCACCGGGACAGGGGGCGACTACGAGCAGTACTTC. Translation: CASSPTGTGGDYEQYF.

The J gene is TRBJ2-7, the V gene TRBV2; 9 bases are shared with TRBD2. The CDR3 has 13 residues. V shed 10 bases, J shed 5 bases, and the junction held 9 bases outside the gene matches. CDR1 is SNHLY and CDR2 is FYNNEI in the germline V gene. The CDR3 sequence: CATHRGLAHEQYF. CDR3 DNA: TGTGCCACCCACCGGGGACTAGCCCACGAGCAGTACTTC. The full variable domain, rest sourced from reference TRBV2 and TRBJ2-7, is EPEVTQTPSHQVTQMGQEVILRCVPISNHLYFYWYRQILGQKVEFLVSFYNNEISEKSEIFDDQFSVERPDGSNFTLKIRSTKLEDSAMYFCATHRGLAHEQYFGPGTRLTVT.

This chain uses TRBV25-1 with TRBJ1-2; the D gene is possibly TRBD1 (6 bases). Germline V gene data show CDR1 as MGHDK and CDR2 as SYGVNS. V was clipped by 4 bases and J by 8 bases, with 11 bases between them. This CDR3 is 12 amino acids long. The CDR3 is CASSAGAGGYTF. The CDR3 DNA reads TGTGCCAGCAGTGCGGGGGCGGGGGGCTACACCTTC.

The chain carries TRBV19 and TRBJ2-1; D possibly uses TRBD1 or TRBD2 (6 bases each). Germline values: CDR1 LNHDA, CDR2 SQIVND (reference sequence). With 3 bases removed from V and 5 bases from J, the gap between germline ends came to 11 bases. CDR3 length: 14 amino acids. In nucleotides, the CDR3 is TGTGCCAGTAGTATGTGGGGGGCTAACAATGAGCAGTTCTTC. This codes for CASSMWGANNEQFF.

This chain joins TRBV5-8 and TRBJ2-7; 7 bases are shared with TRBD1. Germline CDR1 and CDR2: SGHTS and YDEGEE. Trimming removed 4 bases from V and 5 bases from J; junction bases left unmatched: 9. The CDR3 covers 14 residues. CDR3 region: CASSPGTVHHEQYF. For the CDR3, the DNA is TGTGCCAGCAGCCCCGGGACAGTTCACCACGAGCAGTACTTC. Together with reference TRBV5-8 and TRBJ2-7, the CDR3 gives the full variable domain: EAGVTQSPTHLIKTRGQQATLRCSPISGHTSVYWYQQALGLGLQFLLWYDEGEERNRGNFPPRFSGRQFPNYSSELNVNALELEDSALYLCASSPGTVHHEQYFGPGTRLTVT.

The chain is built from TRBV29-1 and TRBJ2-3; 8 bases map to TRBD1. The V and J ends lost 6 bases and 1 base, in that order; junction bases with no gene match: 9. Germline V gene lookup returns CDR1 SQVTM and CDR2 ANQGSEA. The CDR3 runs to 15 residues. In DNA, the CDR3 is TGCAGCGTCCCCAGGGGGCGGGTGGGCACAGATACGCAGTATTTT. Amino acid sequence: CSVPRGRVGTDTQYF.

The chain carries TRBV11-3 and TRBJ2-7; D tentatively reads TRBD1 or TRBD2 (5 bases each). Trimming took off 2 bases at V and 5 bases at J, with 10 bases between the two ends. The CDR3 contains 13 residues. Germline CDR1 and CDR2: SGHNT and YENEEA. The CDR3 loop is CASSLNRDHEQYF. Here the CDR3 DNA reads TGTGCCAGCAGCTTAAATAGGGACCACGAGCAGTACTTC.

The J gene is TRBJ2-1, the V gene TRBV29-1; 14 bases are shared with TRBD2. The germline V gene encodes CDR1 SQVTM and CDR2 ANQGSEA. The CDR3 spans 16 residues. Trimming removed 4 bases from V and 6 bases from J; junction bases left unmatched: 8. The CDR3, as DNA: TGCAGCGTTGGATGGACTAGCGGGGGGACAATCAATGAGCAGTTCTTC. It translates to CSVGWTSGGTINEQFF.

The chain recombines TRBV15 with TRBJ1-5; D is unresolved. The germline CDR1 and CDR2 sequences are LNHNV and YYDKDF (reference sequence). The CDR3 covers 15 residues. Trimming took 0 bases from V and 4 from J, leaving 10 bases between them. The CDR3 region is CATSRDLSPNQPQHF. The CDR3, as DNA: TGTGCCACCAGCAGAGATTTGTCACCTAATCAGCCCCAGCATTTT.

The rearrangement joins TRBV25-1 to TRBJ1-2; D possibly corresponds to TRBD1 (5 bases). The CDR3 is 11 residues long. The germline gives CDR1 MGHDK, CDR2 SYGVNS. V was cut by 8 bases and J by 5 bases, with 9 bases left in between. The CDR3 DNA follows: TGTGCCAGCGACGGGGGATATGGCTACACCTTC. Translation gives CASDGGYGYTF.

This clone turned up a few times. The DNA of the CDR3 is TGCGCCAGCAGGAACCAGTGCAGGGGGCTGTGTAACTATGGCTACACCTTC. Amino acids: CASRNQCRGLCNYGYTF. V usage is TRBV4-1 and J usage is TRBJ1-2, with 8 positions matching TRBD1. This CDR3 has 17 residues. Trimming removed 6 bases from V and 1 base from J; junction bases left unmatched: 13. In germline, CDR1 is MGHRA, CDR2 YSYEKL.

This chain uses TRBV11-2 with TRBJ2-2; TRBD1 matches at 8 bases. CDR3 length: 16 amino acids. The V gene end was trimmed by 4 bases and the J gene end by 6 bases; junction bases not matched to a gene: 10. In germline, CDR1 is SGHAT, CDR2 FQNNGV. CDR3 amino acids: CASSSAGGRIAGELFF. The DNA of the CDR3 is TGTGCCAGCAGCTCTGCAGGGGGCCGGATAGCCGGGGAGCTGTTTTTT.